This T cell receptor beta chain is from a study of human T cells and chemical hapten exposure. TCRdb recomputed calls from the RACE reads with MiXCR, one row per CDR3 protein. The table includes around 150,000 distinct CDR3 sequences, 13% to 15% detected once. Time point specified: patch test 1, 2 weeks after DPC sensitization. As for treatment: therapeutic diphenylcyclopropenone sensitization with weekly scalp DPC. CDR1 and CDR2 (germline): DFQATT, SNEGSKA (reference sequence). V lost 1 base to trimming and J lost 8 bases; unmatched junction nucleotides: 6. CDR3 size: 13 residues. The source is a woman aged 30 to 39 with alopecia areata. Some clones in this sample may be carry-over from other donors' samples. The chain links TRBV20-1 to TRBJ1-2; the match to TRBD1 covers 8 bases. Sequencing was performed on whole blood, taken in connection with sensitization to the hapten diphenylcyclopropenone (DPC). CDR3 coding DNA: TGCAGTGCTAGAGTTCAGGGGGCTCTGGGCTACACCTTC. The encoded protein is CSARVQGALGYTF.